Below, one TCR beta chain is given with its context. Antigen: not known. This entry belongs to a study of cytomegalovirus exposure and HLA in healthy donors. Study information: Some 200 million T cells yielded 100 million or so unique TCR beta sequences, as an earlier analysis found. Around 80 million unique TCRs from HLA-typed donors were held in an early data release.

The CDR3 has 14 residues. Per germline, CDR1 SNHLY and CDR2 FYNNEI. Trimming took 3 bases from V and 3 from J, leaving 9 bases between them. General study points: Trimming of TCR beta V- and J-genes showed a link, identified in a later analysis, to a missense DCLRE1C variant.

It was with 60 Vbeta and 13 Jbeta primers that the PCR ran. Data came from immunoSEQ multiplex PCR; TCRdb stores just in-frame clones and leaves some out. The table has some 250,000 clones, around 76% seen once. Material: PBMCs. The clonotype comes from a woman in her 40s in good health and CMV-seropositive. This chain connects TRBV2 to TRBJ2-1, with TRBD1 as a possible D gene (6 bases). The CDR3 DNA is TGTGCCAGCAGTGAGCAGGGGATCTACAATGAGCAGTTCTTC. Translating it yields CASSEQGIYNEQFF.